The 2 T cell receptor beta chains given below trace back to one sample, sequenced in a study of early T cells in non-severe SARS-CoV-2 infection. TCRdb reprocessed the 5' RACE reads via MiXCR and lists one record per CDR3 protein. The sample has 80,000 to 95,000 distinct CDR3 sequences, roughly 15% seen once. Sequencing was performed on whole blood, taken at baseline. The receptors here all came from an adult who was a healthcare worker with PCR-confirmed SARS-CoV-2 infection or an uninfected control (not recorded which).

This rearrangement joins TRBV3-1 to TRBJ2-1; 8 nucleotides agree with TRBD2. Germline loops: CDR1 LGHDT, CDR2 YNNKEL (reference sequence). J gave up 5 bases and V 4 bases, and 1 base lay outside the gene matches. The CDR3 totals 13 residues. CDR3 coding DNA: TGTGCCAGCAGCCCGGGACTAGACAATGAGCAGTTCTTC. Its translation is CASSPGLDNEQFF.

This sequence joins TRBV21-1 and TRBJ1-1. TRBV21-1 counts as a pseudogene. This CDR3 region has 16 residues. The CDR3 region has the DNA TGTGCCAGCAGCCCACCACGGGGAGGGCTGCACACTGAAGCTTTCTTT. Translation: CASSPPRGGLHTEAFF.